Detailed here is one T cell receptor (beta chain). Its antigen remains undetermined. Base qualities are missing; no much larger clone stands one base away. The CDR3 starts with the cysteine, ends with the phenylalanine, and has 14 residues. Only CDR3 DNA remains: 42 bases, in frame from the first base. V sheds 2 bases and J sheds 8 bases, leaving 15 bases between their ends. CDR1 and CDR2 (SGHTA, FQGNSA) derive from the germline V gene. This sample's time point label indicates: baseline before first vaccination. Vaccinee samples came from UK trials COV001 and COV002, including a single-blind randomized controlled phase 2/3 trial of AZD1222 (ChAdOx1 nCoV-19) in healthy adults. Trial participant PBMC samples were collected at day 0 and day 28 after the second dose for TCRbeta chain sequencing. These data originate in a study of T cell responses to AZD1222 COVID-19 vaccine (dated by TCRdb to about 2021). At the level of the whole study: Because spike-specific TCR depth and breadth did not differ between the two schedules, AZD1222 recipients who got a second dose at roughly 4 weeks were pooled with those who got a second dose at roughly 12 weeks. A total of approximately 250 trial participants underwent TCR sequencing, of whom about 210 had received two doses of AZD1222 and about 25 had received two doses of the MenACWY control vaccine. Trial participants were enrolled into age subgroups of 18-55, 56-69 and 70-plus years, which contained about 160, 30 and 59 TCR-sequenced participants, respectively. Broad study findings and their caveats: Most participants were white British and females outnumbered males, and the authors suggested that clonal diversity may have been underestimated. Reportedly, almost half of the unique spike-specific TCRs recognized epitopes lying outside the regions that are mutated in the B.1.351 and B.1.1.7 variants. After two AZD1222 doses, both the breadth and the depth of spike-specific TCRs were significantly higher than at day 0 and than in MenACWY recipients. Because no day 14 peak-response samples were available, the repertoires could be characterized only after the peak T cell response. The 56-69-year group was small, and its depth increase did not reach significance, likely because of low power. The whole spike protein was spanned by vaccine-associated CD4 TCRs, and dominant responses were seen in regions 160-218 and 743-854. Conclusions about previously exposed vaccinees were limited because only six AZD1222 recipients were SARS-CoV-2 seropositive at baseline.

The CDR3 regions of human TCRbeta chains were analyzed by immunosequencing. In the authors' own workflow: TCRs in the repertoires were matched against a reference library of SARS-CoV-2-specific TCRs that had been generated with the MIRA antigen-specificity platform. Breadth was defined as the fraction of unique TCRs that were SARS-CoV-2-associated. Depth was defined as the fraction of total T cells that were SARS-CoV-2-associated. Using the MIRA data, every spike-specific TCR was mapped to the spike region that the TCR reacted to and assigned to either a CD4 or a CD8 class. Log10-transformed breadth and depth values were compared by one-way ANOVA with Sidak's multiple comparisons tests. TCRdb took this table from immuneACCESS and kept in-frame rearrangements with V and J called. Such tables lack part of the clones; where checked against another copy, unresolved V genes explain under half of the gap, and the rest is unexplained. Clonal size and the V and J genes are those of that table, whereas D and trimming came from the DNA. Across this sample there are around 130,000 clones, with over 75% seen only once. The ten largest clones take up about 8.3% of the sample.

Sample: peripheral blood, taken on day 0 of AZD1222 vaccination. The clonotype originates from an adult in good health. The chain uses TRBV7-2 and TRBJ1-2, and the D gene may be TRBD1, 5 bases matching. The CDR3 protein is CASSLLTAARGYTF. The sequenced DNA is TGTGCCAGCAGCTTACTGACAGCGGCGAGGGGCTACACCTTC. With all but the CDR3 taken from the reference TRBV7-2 and TRBJ1-2 genes, the full variable domain is: GAGVSQSPSNKVTEKGKDVELRCDPISGHTALYWYRQSLGQGLEFLIYFQGNSAPDKSGLPSDRFSAERTGGSVSTLTIQRTQQEDSAVYLCASSLLTAARGYTFGSGTRLTVV.